This TCR beta chain stems from a study of identical twins. Findings and caveats of the study: Carriage of fewer insertions was seen in abundant cord blood beta clonotypes, whereas memory repertoires showed none.

Each CDR3 protein gets one entry after TCRdb re-called the 5' RACE reads with MiXCR. The sample includes 690,000 or so distinct CDR3 sequences, around 6.1% seen only once; the top ten take roughly 2%. Healthy Caucasian donors formed the entire cohort. Trimming shortened V by 3 bases and J by 1 base, and 9 bases separated the two germline ends. CDR1 is SQVTM and CDR2 is ANQGSEA in the germline V gene. CDR3 length: 13 amino acids. This clonotype was picked up a small number of times. As yet, its antigen is unknown. The clonotype originates from a man aged 18-30 years in good health. J is TRBJ2-5 and V is TRBV29-1, with TRBD2 as a possible D gene (5 bases). Sequencing input: naive T cells sorted from blood. The CDR3 sequence: CSVEGSGQETQYF. In DNA, the CDR3 is TGCAGCGTTGAGGGGAGCGGCCAAGAGACCCAGTACTTC.